This T cell receptor (beta chain) derives from a study of T cell changes during pregnancy in multiple sclerosis. Sequenced by immunoSEQ multiplex PCR; TCRdb stores in-frame clones only, minus some. The data contain tens of thousands of clones, under 95% of them singletons. Germline-derived CDR1 and CDR2 are MDHEN and SYDVKM. V lost 4 bases and J lost 0; bases outside the gene matches: 10. CDR3 length: 18 residues. Sequenced material: peripheral blood, taken in the second trimester of pregnancy. The source is a female donor in good health, enrolled as a control in a pregnancy study. V usage is TRBV28 and J usage is TRBJ1-5; 9 nucleotides agree with TRBD1. The chain's CDR3 is CASSYRDRAVYSNQPQHF. The DNA of the CDR3 is TGTGCCAGCAGTTACCGGGACAGGGCCGTTTATAGCAATCAGCCCCAGCATTTT.